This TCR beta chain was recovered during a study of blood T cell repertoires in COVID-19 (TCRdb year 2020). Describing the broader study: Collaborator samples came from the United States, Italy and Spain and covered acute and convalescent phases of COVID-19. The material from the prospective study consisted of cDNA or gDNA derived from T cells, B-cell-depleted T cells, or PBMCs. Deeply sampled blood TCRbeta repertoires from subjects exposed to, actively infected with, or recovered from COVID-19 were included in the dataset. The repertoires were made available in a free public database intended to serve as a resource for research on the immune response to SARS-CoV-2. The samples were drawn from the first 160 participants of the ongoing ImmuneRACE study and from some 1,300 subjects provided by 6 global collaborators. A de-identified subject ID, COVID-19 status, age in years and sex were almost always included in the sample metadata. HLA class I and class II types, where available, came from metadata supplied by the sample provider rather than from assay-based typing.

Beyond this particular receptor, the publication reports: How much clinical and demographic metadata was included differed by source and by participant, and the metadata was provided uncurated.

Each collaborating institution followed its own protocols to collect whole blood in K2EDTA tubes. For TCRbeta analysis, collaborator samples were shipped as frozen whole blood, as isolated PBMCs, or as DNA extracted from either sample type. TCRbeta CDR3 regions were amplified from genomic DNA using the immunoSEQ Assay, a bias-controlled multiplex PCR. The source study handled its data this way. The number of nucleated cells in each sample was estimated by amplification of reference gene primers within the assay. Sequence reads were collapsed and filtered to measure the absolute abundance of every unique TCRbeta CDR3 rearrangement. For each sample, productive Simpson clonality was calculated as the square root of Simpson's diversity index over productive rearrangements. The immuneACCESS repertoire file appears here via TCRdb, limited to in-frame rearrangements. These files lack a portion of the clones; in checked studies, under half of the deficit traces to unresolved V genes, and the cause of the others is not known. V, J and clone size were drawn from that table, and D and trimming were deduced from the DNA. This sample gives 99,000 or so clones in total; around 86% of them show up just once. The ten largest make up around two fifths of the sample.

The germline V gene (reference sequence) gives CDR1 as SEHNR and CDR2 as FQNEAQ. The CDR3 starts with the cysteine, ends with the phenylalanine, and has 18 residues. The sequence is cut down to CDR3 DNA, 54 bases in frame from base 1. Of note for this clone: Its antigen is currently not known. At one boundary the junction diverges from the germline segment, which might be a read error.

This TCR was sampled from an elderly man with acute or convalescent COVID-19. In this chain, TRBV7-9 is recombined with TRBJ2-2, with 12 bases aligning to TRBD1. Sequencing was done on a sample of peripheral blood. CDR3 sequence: CASSLTLGQGAKTGELFF. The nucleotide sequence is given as TGTGCCAGCAGCTTAACTCTGGGACAGGGGGCGAAAACCGGGGAGCTGTTTTTT.